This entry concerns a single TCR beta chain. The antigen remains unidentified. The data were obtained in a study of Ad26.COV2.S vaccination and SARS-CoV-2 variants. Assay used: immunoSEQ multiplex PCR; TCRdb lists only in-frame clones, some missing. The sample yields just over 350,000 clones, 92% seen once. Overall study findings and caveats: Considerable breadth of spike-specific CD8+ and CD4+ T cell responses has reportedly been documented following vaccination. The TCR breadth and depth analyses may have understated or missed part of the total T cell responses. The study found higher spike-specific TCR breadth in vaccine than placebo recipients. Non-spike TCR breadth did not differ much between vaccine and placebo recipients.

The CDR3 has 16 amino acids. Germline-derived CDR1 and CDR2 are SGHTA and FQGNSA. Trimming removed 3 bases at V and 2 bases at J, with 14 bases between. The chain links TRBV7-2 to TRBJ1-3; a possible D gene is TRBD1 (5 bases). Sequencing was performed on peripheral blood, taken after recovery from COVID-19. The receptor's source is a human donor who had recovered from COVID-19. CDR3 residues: CASSFGQPGAGNTIYF. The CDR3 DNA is TGTGCCAGCAGCTTCGGACAACCCGGGGCTGGAAACACCATATATTTT.